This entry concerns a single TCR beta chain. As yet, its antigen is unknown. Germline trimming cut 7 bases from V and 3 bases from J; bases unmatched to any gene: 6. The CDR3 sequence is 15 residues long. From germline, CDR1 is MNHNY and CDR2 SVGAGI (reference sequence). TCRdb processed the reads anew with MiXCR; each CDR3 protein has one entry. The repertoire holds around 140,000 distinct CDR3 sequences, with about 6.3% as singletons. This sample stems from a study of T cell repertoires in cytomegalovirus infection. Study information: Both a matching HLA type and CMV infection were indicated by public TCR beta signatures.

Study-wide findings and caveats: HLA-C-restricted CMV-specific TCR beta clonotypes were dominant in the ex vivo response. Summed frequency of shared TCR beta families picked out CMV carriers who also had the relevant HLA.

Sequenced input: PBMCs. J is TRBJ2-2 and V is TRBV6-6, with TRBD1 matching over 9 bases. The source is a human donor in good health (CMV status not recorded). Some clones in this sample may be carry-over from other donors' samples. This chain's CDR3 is CASNRDRVDTGELFF. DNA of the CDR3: TGTGCCAGCAACCGGGACAGGGTTGACACCGGGGAGCTGTTTTTT.